This entry describes one T cell receptor (beta chain). This sample stems from a study of blood T cell repertoires in COVID-19. In the study overall: COVID-19 samples from acute and convalescent phases originated in the United States, Italy and Spain. PBMCs, B-cell-depleted T cells, or T cells were the source of the cDNA or gDNA that made up the material.

CDR1 SEHNR and CDR2 FQNEAQ come from the germline V gene (reference sequence). This CDR3 region has 15 residues. The V segment lost 6 bases and the J segment 7 bases; nucleotides outside the gene matches: 7. How the authors handled the data: Estimates of nucleated cell counts were drawn from the amplification of reference gene primers. Generated by immunoSEQ multiplex PCR, the TCRdb table keeps only in-frame clones and is missing some. For V, J and clone size, that table is used; D and trimming come from the DNA. The profile covers tens of thousands of clones, with roughly 86% appearing a single time and over 25% taken by the ten largest.

The chain links TRBV7-9 to TRBJ2-2; TRBD2 aligns across 11 bases. The TCR originated in a man between 45 and 60 years old with acute or convalescent COVID-19. Source material: peripheral blood. The CDR3 protein is CASRFTGLAVGELFF. CDR3 sequence (DNA): TGTGCCAGCAGATTTACGGGACTAGCGGTCGGGGAGCTGTTTTTT.